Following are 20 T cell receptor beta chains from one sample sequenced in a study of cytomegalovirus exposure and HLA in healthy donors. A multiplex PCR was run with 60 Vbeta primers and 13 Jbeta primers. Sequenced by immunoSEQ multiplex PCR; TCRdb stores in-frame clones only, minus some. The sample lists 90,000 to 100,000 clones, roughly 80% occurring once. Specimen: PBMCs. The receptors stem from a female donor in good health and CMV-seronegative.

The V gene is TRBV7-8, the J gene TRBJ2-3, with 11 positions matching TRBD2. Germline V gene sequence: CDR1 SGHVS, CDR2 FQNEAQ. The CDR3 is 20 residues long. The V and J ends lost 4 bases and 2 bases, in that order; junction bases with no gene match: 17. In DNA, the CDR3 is TGTGCCAGCAGCTCCAGGGGACTAGCGGATAATAGACTTCTCACAGATACGCAGTATTTT. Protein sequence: CASSSRGLADNRLLTDTQYF.

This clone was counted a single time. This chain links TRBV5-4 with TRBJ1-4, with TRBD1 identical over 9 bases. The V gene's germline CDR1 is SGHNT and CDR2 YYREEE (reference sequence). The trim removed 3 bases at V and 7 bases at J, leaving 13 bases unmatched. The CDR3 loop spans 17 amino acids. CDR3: CASSSYPWTGEGEKLFF. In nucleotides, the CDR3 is TGTGCCAGCAGCTCGTATCCCTGGACAGGGGAGGGTGAAAAACTGTTTTTT.

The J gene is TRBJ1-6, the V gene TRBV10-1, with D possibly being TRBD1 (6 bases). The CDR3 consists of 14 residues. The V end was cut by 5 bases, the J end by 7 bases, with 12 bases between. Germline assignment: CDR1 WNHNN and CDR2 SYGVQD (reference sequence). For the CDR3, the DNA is TGCGCCAGCAGTTTCGGGACACCCAATTCACCCCTCCACTTT. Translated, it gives CASSFGTPNSPLHF.

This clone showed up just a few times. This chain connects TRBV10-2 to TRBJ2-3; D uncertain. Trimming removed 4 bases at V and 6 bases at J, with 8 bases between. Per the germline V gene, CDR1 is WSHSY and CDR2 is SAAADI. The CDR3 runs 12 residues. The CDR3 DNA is TGCGCCAGCAGTGGGGTCGGGGATACGCAGTATTTT. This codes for CASSGVGDTQYF.

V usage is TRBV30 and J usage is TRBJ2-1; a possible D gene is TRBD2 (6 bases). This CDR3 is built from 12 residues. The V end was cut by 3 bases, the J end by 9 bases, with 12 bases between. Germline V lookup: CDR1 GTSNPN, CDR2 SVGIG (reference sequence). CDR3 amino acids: CAWRAGRGEQFF. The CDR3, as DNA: TGTGCCTGGAGGGCGGGGAGAGGTGAGCAGTTCTTC.

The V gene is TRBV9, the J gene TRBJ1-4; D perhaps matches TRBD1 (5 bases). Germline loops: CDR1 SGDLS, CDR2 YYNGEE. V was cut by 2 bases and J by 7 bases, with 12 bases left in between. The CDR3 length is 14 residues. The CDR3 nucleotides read TGTGCCAGCAGCGTGCAGTGGACATCTGAAAAACTGTTTTTT. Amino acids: CASSVQWTSEKLFF.

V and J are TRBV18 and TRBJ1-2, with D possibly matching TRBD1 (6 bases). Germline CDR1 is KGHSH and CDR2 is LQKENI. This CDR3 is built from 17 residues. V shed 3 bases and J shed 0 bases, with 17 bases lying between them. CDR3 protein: CASSPYPQGLTNYGYTF. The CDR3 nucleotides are TGTGCCAGCTCACCGTATCCTCAGGGGCTTACTAACTATGGCTACACCTTC.

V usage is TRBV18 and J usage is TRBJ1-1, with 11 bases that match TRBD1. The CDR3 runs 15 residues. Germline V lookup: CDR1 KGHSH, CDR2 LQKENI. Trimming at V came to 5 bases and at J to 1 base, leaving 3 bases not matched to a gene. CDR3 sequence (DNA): TGTGCCAGCTCAGAAGGACAGGGGGCGAACACTGAAGCTTTCTTT. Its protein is CASSEGQGANTEAFF.

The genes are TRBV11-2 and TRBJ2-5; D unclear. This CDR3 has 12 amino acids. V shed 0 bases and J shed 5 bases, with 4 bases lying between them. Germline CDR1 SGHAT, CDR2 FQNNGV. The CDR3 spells CASSLDRETQYF. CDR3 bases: TGTGCCAGCAGCTTAGATCGGGAGACCCAGTACTTC.

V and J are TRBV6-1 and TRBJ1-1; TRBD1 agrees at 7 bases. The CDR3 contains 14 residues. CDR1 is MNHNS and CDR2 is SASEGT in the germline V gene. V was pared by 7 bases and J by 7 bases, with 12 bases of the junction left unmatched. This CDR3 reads CASKSLRGPVEAFF. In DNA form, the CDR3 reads TGTGCCAGCAAGTCGCTAAGGGGGCCGGTTGAAGCTTTCTTT.

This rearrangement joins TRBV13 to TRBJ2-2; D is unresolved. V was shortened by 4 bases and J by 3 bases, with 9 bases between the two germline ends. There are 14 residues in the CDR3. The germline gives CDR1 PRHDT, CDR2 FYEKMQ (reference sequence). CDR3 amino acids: CASSSKTYTGELFF. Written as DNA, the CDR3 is TGTGCCAGCAGCTCGAAAACTTACACCGGGGAGCTGTTTTTT.

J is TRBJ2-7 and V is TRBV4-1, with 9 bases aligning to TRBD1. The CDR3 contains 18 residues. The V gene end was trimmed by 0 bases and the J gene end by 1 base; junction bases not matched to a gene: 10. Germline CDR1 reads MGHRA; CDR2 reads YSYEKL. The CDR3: CASSQDGGPQGASYEQYF. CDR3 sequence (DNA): TGCGCCAGCAGCCAAGATGGGGGTCCACAGGGGGCTTCCTACGAGCAGTACTTC.

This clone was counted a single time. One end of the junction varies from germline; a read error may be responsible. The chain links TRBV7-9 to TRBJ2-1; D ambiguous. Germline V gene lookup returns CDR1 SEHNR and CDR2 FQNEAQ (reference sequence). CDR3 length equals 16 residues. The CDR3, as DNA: TGTGCCAGCAGCGTAGCAGAATCAGGCTCCTACAATGAGCAGTTCTTC. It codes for CASSVAESGSYNEQFF.

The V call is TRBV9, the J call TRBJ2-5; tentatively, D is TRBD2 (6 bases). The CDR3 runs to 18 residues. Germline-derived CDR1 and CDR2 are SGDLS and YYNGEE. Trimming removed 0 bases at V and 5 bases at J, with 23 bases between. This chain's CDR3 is CASSVGVGVAEMRETQYF. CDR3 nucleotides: TGTGCCAGCAGCGTAGGGGTCGGGGTAGCGGAGATGCGGGAGACCCAGTACTTC.

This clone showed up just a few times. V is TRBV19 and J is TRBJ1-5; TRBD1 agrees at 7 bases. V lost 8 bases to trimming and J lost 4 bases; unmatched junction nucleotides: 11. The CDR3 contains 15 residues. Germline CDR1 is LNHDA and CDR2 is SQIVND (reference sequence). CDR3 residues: CASRTGDSPNQPQHF. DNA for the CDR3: TGTGCCAGTCGCACGGGGGACAGCCCAAATCAGCCCCAGCATTTT.

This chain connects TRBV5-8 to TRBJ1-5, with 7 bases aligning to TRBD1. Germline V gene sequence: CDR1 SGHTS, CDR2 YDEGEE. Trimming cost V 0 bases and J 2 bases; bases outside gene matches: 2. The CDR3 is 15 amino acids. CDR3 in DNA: TGTGCCAGCAGCTTGGGGGACAGTGGCAATCAGCCCCAGCATTTT. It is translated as CASSLGDSGNQPQHF.

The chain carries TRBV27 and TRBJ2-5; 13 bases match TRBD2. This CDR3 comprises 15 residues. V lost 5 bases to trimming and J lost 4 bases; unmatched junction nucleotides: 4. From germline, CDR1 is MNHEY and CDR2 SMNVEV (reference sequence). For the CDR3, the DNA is TGTGCCAGCAGTGCCCGACTAGCGGGAGGAGAGACCCAGTACTTC. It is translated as CASSARLAGGETQYF.

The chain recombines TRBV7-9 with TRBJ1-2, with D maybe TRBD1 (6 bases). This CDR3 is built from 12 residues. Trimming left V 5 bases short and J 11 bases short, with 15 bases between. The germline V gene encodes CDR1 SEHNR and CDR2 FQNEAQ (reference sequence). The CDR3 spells CASSVEAGQYTF. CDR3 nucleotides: TGTGCCAGCAGCGTTGAGGCTGGACAGTACACCTTC.

This CDR3 is CASSLDRGDALHF. In DNA, the CDR3 is TGTGCCAGCAGCTTGGACAGGGGCGATGCCCTCCACTTT. The chain links TRBV11-2 to TRBJ1-6, with 9 bases aligning to TRBD1. CDR1 is SGHAT, CDR2 FQNNGV, per germline. The CDR3 runs 13 residues. V trimming: 3 bases; J trimming: 14 bases; junction bases outside the gene matches: 5.

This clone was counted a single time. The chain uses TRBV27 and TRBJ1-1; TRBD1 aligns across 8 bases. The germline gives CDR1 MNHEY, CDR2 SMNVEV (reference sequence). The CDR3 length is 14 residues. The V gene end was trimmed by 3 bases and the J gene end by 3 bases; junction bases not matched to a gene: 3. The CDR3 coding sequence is TGTGCCAGCAGTTTGGAGACAGGGGACACTGAAGCTTTCTTT. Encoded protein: CASSLETGDTEAFF.